The clone carrying this TCR beta chain was counted a few times. Its antigen is currently unknown. The data originate from a study of cytomegalovirus exposure and HLA in healthy donors. Germline CDR1 reads MDHEN; CDR2 reads SYDVKM. The CDR3 is 14 amino acids. The germline V and J ends were trimmed by 2 bases and 0 bases, with 6 bases remaining between them. Study-level results: With further analysis later on, most CMV-associated TCR beta chains appeared HLA-restricted.

This PCR relied on a set of 60 Vbeta primers and 13 Jbeta primers. The data were produced by immunoSEQ multiplex PCR, yet TCRdb's version contains in-frame clones alone and is incomplete. The sample lists some 160,000 clones, about a tenth seen once, with approximately 1.8% in the top ten. The chain uses TRBV28 and TRBJ2-3; no clear D gene. This clonotype was sampled from a male donor in good health and CMV-seronegative. The material sequenced was PBMCs. CDR3 in DNA: TGTGCCAGCAGTTTAGGGCCTAGCACAGATACGCAGTATTTT. Encoded protein: CASSLGPSTDTQYF.